The next 10 T cell receptor beta chains were all read from a single sample in a study of T cells in Graves' hyperthyroidism and ophthalmopathy. Authors of the study amplified TCR beta CDR3 regions from RNA transcripts. Using the HTBI primer set, a first-round RT-PCR was run on the TCR CDR3. Via MiXCR, TCRdb re-called the multiplex PCR reads, giving one row per CDR3 protein. The data contain about 590,000 distinct CDR3 sequences, 15% to 19% of them seen just once; the ten biggest clones take up around 7.8%. Sequencing used blood. These receptors were taken from a woman aged 25 to 39 with Graves' hyperthyroidism.

This clonotype occurred many times. This sequence joins TRBV6-1 and TRBJ1-5; a possible D gene is TRBD1 (5 bases). The length of the CDR3 is 17 residues. Between the trimmed V and J ends, which lost 5 bases and 0 bases, there was a span of 17 bases. Germline CDR1 is MNHNS and CDR2 is SASEGT. As DNA, the CDR3 is TGTGCCAGCAGTAACCGGGGGGGGGGGGATAGCAATCAGCCCCAGCATTTT. Its protein is CASSNRGGGDSNQPQHF.

The rearrangement joins TRBV27 to TRBJ2-1; 8 bases align to TRBD1. Germline assignment: CDR1 MNHEY and CDR2 SMNVEV (reference sequence). The CDR3 is 14 amino acids. V shed 5 bases and J 2 bases; nucleotides not matched to a gene: 2. This CDR3 is CASSPGQAYNEQFF. DNA for the CDR3: TGTGCCAGCAGTCCGGGACAGGCCTACAATGAGCAGTTCTTC.

This clonotype was counted ten times or more. The chain employs TRBV29-1 and TRBJ2-5; D gene ambiguous. V lost 4 bases and J 6 bases, leaving 15 bases between the germline ends. This CDR3 contains 13 residues. Germline CDR1 SQVTM, CDR2 ANQGSEA. Here the CDR3 reads CSVVVWPGQTQYF. The CDR3 coding sequence is TGCAGCGTTGTAGTATGGCCCGGACAGACCCAGTACTTC.

This clonotype has just a few counts. The chain has TRBV11-3 and TRBJ2-2; 9 bases line up with TRBD1. This CDR3 is 20 amino acids long. Trimming removed 5 bases from V and 2 bases from J; junction bases left unmatched: 18. Germline values: CDR1 SGHNT, CDR2 YENEEA. CDR3 residues: CASSSRGPGQGNSNTGELFF. CDR3 sequence (DNA): TGTGCCAGCAGCAGTCGGGGGCCGGGACAGGGCAACTCTAACACCGGGGAGCTGTTTTTT.

This clonotype occurred many times. Just one base apart from a much larger clone, this may be a read error. The chain uses TRBV2 and TRBJ1-6, with a possible D match to TRBD1 (5 bases). In germline, CDR1 is SNHLY, CDR2 FYNNEI. CDR3 length: 14 residues. The CDR3: CVSSGREWDSPLHF. The CDR3 nucleotides are TGTGTCAGCAGTGGCAGGGAGTGGGATTCACCCCTCCACTTT.

Many counts were recorded for this clonotype. The chain carries TRBV27 and TRBJ2-1; D gene uncertain. Germline CDR1 reads MNHEY; CDR2 reads SMNVEV (reference sequence). This CDR3 has 13 amino acids. The V gene lost 2 bases and the J gene lost 6 bases, with 8 bases spanning the gap. The CDR3 DNA follows: TGTGCCAGCAGTTTAAACCGGTTCAATGAGCAGTTCTTC. It encodes CASSLNRFNEQFF.

There are a few counts of this clonotype. The chain employs TRBV7-6 and TRBJ2-3; tentatively, D is TRBD1 or TRBD2 (6 bases each). V was trimmed by 5 bases and J by 5 bases, leaving 20 bases between them. The CDR3 length is 16 residues. Germline V lookup: CDR1 SGHVS, CDR2 FNYEAQ. CDR3 region: CASSPTQKGGGDTQYF. The DNA for the CDR3 is TGTGCCAGCAGCCCCACTCAGAAGGGGGGTGGAGATACGCAGTATTTT.

This clonotype was counted between two and nine times. The J gene is TRBJ1-5, the V gene TRBV20-1, with D possibly TRBD1 on 6 matching bases. The V end lost 7 bases, the J end lost 7 bases, and 20 bases lay between the germline ends. The V gene's germline CDR1 is DFQATT and CDR2 SNEGSKA (reference sequence). The CDR3 is 14 residues long. The CDR3 bases are TGCAGTGGGGGGGGACACGGGGGAGGGCAGCCCCAGCATTTT. Translation gives CSGGGHGGGQPQHF.

Only one count was recorded for this clonotype. The rearrangement links TRBV5-1 to TRBJ2-1; TRBD2 might be the D (5 bases). V was cut by 0 bases and J by 4 bases, with 11 bases left in between. The CDR3 is made up of 15 amino acids. Germline V CDR1 and CDR2: SGHRS, YFSETQ. CDR3 in DNA: TGCGCCAGCAGCTTGGATCCCCAGCGGTACAATGAGCAGTTCTTC. Protein: CASSLDPQRYNEQFF. Combining the CDR3 with reference TRBV5-1 and TRBJ2-1 gives the whole variable domain KAGVTQTPRYLIKTRGQQVTLSCSPISGHRSVSWYQQTPGQGLQFLFEYFSETQRNKGNFPGRFSGRQFSNSRSEMNVSTLELGDSALYLCASSLDPQRYNEQFFGPGTRLTVL.

The chain carries TRBV6-1 and TRBJ2-1; a possible D gene is TRBD2 (5 bases). Germline assignment: CDR1 MNHNS and CDR2 SASEGT. Between the trimmed V and J ends, which lost 7 bases and 8 bases, there was a span of 15 bases. The CDR3 contains 13 residues. DNA for the CDR3: TGTGCCAGCACCGCGGGCTACCCGGATGAGCAGTTCTTC. It codes for CASTAGYPDEQFF.